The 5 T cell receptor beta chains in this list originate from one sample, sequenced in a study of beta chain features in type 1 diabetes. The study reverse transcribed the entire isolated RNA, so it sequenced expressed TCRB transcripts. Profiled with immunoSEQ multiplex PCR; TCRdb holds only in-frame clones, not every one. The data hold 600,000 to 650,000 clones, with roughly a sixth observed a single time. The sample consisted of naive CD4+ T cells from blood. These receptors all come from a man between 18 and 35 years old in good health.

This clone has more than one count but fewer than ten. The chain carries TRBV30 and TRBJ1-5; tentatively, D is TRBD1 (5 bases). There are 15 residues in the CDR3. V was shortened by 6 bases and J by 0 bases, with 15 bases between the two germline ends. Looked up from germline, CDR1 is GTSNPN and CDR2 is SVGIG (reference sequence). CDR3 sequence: CACRRLGDSNQPQHF. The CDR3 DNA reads TGTGCCTGTCGCAGGCTGGGGGATAGCAATCAGCCCCAGCATTTT.

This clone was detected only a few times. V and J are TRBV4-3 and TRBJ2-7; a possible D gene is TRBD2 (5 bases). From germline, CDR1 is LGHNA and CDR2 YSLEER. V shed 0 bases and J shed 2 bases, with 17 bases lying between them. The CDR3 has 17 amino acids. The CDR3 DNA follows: TGCGCCAGCAGCCAAGAAGGTTCGGAGCGGAGACCCTACGAGCAGTACTTC. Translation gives CASSQEGSERRPYEQYF.

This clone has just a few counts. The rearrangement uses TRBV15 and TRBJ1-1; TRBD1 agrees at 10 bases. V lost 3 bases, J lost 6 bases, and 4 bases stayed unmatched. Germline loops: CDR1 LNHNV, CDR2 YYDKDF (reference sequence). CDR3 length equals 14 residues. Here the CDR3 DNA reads TGTGCCACCAGCAGGCGACAGGGGGCTTCTGAAGCTTTCTTT. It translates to CATSRRQGASEAFF.

CDR3 nucleotide sequence: TGCGCCAGCGGCGGTGGGGGGCTTGGGGAAAAACTGTTTTTT. Translated, it gives CASGGGGLGEKLFF. The chain joins TRBV4-3 to TRBJ1-4; tentatively, D is TRBD1 (6 bases). Trimming took off 8 bases at V and 8 bases at J, with 18 bases between the two ends. CDR1 and CDR2 (germline): LGHNA, YSLEER. The length of the CDR3 is 14 residues.

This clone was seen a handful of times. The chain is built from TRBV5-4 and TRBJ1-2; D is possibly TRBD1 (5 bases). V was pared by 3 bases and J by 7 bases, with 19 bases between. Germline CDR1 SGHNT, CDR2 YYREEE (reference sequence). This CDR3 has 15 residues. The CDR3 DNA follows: TGTGCCAGCAGCTCGGGACCCCCGGATGGCGTTGGCTACACCTTC. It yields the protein CASSSGPPDGVGYTF.